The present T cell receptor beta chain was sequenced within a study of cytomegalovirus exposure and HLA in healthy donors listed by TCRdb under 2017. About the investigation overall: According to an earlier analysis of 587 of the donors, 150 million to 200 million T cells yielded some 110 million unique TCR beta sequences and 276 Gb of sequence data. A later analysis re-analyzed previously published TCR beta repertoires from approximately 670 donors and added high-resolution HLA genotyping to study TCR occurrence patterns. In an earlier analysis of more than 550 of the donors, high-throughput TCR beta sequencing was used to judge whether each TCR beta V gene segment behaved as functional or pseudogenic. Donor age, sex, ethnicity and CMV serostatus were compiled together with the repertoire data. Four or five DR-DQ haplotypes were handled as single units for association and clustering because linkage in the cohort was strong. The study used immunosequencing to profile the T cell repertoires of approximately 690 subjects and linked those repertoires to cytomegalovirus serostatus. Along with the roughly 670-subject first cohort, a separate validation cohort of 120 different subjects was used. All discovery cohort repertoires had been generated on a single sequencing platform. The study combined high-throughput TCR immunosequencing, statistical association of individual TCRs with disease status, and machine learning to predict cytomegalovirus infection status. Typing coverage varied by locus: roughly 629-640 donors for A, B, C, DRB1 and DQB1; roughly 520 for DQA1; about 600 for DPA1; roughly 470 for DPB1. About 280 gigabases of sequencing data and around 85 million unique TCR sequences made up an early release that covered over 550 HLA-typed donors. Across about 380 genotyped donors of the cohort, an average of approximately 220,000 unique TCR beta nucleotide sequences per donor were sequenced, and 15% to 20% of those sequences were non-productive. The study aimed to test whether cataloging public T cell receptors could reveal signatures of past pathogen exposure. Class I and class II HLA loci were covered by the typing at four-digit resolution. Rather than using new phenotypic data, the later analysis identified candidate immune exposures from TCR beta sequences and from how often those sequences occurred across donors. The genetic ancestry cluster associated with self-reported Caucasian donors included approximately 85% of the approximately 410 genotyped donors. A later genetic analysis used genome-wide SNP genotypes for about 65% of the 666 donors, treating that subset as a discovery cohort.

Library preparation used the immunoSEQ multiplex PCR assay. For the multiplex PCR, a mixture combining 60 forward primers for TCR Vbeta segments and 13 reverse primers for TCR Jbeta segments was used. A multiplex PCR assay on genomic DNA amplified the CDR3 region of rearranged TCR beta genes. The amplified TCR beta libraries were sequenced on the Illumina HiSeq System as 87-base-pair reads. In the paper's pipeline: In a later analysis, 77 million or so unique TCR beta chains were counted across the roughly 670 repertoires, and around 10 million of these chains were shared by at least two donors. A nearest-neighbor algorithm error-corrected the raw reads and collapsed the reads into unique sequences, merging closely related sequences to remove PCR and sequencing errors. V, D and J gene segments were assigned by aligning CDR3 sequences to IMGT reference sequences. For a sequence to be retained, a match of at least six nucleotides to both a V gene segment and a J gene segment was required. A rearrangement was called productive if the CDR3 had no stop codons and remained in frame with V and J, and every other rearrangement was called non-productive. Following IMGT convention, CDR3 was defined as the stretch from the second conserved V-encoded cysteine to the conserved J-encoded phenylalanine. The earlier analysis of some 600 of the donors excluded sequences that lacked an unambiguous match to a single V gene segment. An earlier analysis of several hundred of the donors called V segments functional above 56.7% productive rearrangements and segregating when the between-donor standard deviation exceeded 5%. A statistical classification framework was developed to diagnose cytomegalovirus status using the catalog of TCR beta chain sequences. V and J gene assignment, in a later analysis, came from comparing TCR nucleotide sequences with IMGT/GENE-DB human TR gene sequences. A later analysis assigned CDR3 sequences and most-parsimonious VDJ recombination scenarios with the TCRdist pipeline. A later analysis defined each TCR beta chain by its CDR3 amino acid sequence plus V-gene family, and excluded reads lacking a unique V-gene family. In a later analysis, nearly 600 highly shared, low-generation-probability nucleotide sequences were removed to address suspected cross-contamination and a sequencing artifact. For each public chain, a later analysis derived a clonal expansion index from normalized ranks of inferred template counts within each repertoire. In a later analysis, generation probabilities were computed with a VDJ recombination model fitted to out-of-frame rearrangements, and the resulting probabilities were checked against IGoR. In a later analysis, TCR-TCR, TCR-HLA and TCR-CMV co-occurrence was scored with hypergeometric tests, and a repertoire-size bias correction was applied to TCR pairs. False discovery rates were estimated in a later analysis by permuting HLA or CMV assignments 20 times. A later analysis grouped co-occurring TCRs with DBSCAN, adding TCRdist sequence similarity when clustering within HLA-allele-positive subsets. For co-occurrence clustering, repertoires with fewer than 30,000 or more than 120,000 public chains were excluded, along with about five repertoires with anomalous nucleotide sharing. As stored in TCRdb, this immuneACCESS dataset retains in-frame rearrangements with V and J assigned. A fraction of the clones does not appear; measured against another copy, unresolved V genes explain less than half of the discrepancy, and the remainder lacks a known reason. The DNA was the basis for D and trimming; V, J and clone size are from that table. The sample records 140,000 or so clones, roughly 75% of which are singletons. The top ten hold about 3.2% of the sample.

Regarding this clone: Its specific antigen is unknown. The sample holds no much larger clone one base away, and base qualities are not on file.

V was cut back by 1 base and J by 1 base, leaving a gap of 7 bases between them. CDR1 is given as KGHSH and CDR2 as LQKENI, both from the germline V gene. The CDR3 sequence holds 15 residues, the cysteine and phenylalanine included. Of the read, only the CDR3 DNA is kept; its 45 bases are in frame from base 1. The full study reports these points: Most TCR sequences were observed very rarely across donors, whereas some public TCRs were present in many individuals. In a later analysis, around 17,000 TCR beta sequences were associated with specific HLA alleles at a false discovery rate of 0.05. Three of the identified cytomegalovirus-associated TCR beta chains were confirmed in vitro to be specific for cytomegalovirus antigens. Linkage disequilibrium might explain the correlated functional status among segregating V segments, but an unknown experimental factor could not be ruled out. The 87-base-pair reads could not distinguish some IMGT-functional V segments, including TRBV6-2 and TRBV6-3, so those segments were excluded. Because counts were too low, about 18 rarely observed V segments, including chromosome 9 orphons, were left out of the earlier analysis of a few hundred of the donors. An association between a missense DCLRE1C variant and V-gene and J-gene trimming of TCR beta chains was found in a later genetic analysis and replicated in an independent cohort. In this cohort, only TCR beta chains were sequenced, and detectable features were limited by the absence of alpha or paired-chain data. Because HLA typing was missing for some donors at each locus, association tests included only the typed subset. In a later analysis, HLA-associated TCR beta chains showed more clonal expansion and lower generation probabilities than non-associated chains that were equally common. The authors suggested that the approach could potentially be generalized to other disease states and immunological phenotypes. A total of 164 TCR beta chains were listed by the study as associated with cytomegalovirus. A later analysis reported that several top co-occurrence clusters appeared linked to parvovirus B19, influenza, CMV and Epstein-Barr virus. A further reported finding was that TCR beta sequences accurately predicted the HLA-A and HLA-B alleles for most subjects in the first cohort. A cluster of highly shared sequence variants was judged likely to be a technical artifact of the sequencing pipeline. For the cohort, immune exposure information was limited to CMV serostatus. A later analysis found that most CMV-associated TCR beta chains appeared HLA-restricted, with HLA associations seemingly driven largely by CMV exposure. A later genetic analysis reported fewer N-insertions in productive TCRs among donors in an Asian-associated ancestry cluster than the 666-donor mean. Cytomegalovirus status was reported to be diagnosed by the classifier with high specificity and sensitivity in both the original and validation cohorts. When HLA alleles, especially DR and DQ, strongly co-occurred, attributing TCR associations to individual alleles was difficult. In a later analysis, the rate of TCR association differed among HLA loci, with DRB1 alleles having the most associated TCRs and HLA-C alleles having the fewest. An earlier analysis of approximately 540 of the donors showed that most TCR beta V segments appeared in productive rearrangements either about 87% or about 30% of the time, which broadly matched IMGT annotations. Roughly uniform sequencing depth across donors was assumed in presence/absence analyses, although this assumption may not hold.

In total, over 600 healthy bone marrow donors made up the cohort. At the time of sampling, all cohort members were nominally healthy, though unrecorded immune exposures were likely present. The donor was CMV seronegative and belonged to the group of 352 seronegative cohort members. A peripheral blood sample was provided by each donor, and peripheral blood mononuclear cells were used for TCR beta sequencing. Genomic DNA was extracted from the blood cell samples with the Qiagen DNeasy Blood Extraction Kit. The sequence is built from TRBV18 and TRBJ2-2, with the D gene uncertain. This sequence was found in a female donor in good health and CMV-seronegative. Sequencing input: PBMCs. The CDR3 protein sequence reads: CASSPRVMNTGELFF. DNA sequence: TGTGCCAGCTCACCACGCGTTATGAACACCGGGGAGCTGTTTTTT.